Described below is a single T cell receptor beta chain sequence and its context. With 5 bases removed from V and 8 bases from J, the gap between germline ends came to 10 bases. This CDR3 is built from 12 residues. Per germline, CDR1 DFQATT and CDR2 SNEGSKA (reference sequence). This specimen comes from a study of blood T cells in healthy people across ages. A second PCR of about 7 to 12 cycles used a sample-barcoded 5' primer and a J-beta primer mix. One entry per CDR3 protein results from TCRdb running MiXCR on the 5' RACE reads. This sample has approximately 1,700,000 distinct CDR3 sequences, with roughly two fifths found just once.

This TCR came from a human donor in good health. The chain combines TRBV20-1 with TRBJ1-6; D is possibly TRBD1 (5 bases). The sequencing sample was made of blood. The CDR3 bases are TGCAGTGCTGGGGGACGACATTCACCCCTCCACTTT. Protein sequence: CSAGGRHSPLHF.